Sequencing of this T cell receptor beta chain was carried out in a study of blood T cell repertoires in COVID-19. As for the study in general: In each case, the material was cDNA or gDNA derived from T cells, B-cell-depleted T cells, or PBMCs.

How the authors handled the data: Scientists estimated how many nucleated cells there were by amplifying reference gene primers. Profiled with immunoSEQ multiplex PCR; TCRdb holds only in-frame clones, not every one. V, J and clone size were drawn from that table, and D and trimming were deduced from the DNA. Of some 74,000 clones listed, about 80% are singletons. Germline V lookup: CDR1 SGDLS, CDR2 YYNGEE. The ends were cut back, 8 bases at V and 0 bases at J, with 8 bases in the middle. The CDR3 consists of 12 residues. The receptor comes from a human donor in a cohort sampled during active COVID-19. Sequencing used peripheral blood. The rearrangement links TRBV9 to TRBJ2-5; D is uncertain. CDR3 loop: CASRAHQETQYF. The CDR3 bases are TGTGCCAGTAGAGCTCACCAAGAGACCCAGTACTTC.